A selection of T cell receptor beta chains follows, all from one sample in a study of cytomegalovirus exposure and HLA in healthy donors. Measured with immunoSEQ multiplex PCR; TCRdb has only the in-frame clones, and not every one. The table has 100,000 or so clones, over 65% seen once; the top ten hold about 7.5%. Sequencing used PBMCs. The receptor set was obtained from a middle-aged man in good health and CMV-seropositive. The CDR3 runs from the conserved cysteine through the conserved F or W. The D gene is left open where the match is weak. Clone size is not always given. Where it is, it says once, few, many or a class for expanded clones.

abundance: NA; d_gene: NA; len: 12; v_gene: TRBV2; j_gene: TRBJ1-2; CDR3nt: TGTGCCGGACGGACAGATGTCTATGGCTACACCTTC; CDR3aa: CAGRTDVYGYTF
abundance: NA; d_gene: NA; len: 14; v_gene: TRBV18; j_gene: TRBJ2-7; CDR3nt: TGTGCCAGCTCCCCGATTGGTTTGGGCGACGAGCAGTACTTC; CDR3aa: CASSPIGLGDEQYF
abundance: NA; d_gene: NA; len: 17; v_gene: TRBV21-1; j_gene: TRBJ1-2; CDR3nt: TGTGCCAGCAGCAAAGAGGGAAGGCAGGGTTCAGTCTATGGCTACACCTTC; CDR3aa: CASSKEGRQGSVYGYTF
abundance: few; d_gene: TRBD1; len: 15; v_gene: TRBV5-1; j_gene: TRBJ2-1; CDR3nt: TGCGCCAGCAGCTTACAGGGGGGAGCCTACAATGAGCAGTTCTTC; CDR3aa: CASSLQGGAYNEQFF
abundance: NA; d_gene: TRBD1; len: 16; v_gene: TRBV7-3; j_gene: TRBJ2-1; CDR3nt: TGTGCCAGCAGCCCCGGACAGGTCAGCTCCTACAATGAGCAGTTCTTC; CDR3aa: CASSPGQVSSYNEQFF
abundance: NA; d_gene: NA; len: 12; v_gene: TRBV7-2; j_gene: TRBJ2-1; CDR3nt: TGTGCCAGCAGCTCGTACTACAATGAGCAGTTCTTC; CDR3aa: CASSSYYNEQFF
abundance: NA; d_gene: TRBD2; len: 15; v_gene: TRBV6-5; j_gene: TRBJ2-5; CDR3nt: TGTGCCAGCAGTTATCTCCTAGCGGGAGCCGAGACCCAGTACTTC; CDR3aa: CASSYLLAGAETQYF
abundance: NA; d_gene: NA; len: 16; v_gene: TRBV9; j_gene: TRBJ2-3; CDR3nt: TGTGCCAGCAGCGTAGGAGGCGTTGCTAGCACAGATACGCAGTATTTT; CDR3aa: CASSVGGVASTDTQYF
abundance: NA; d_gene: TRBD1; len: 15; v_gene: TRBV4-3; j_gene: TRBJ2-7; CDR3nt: TGCGCCAGCAGCCAAGGGGGACAGGCATCCTACGAGCAGTACTTC; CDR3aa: CASSQGGQASYEQYF
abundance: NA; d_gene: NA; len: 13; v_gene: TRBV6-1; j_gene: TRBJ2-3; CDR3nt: TGTGCCAGCAGTGAGTGGGGGCAAGATACGCAGTATTTT; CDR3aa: CASSEWGQDTQYF
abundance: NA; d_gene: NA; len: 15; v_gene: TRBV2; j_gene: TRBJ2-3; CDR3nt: TGTGCCAGCAGCCGGTCGGCAGGGTGGACAGATACGCAGTATTTT; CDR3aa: CASSRSAGWTDTQYF
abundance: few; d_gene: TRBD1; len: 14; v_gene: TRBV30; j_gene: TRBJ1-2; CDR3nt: TGTGCCTGGACCGACAGGGAGATCACGCATGGCTACACCTTC; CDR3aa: CAWTDREITHGYTF